Below are 21 T cell receptor beta chains sequenced from a single sample in a study of shared clonotypes between healthy human individuals. Here immunoSEQ multiplex PCR was the method, and the copy in TCRdb shows in-frame clones only, minus some. The profile covers about 1.4 million clones, with 96% appearing a single time and roughly 1.2% taken by the ten largest. The sample taken for sequencing was naive CD4+ T cells sorted from blood. The subset denotes: CD45RA+ positively selected. The source is a man aged 30 to 45 in good health.

J is TRBJ2-5 and V is TRBV18; D may correspond to TRBD1 or TRBD2 (5 bases each). V lost 4 bases, J lost 7 bases, and 13 bases lay in between. This CDR3 is 13 amino acids long. Germline CDR1 KGHSH, CDR2 LQKENI. The CDR3: CASSHPTGTTQYF. CDR3 nucleotides: TGTGCCAGCTCACACCCGACCGGGACGACCCAGTACTTC. Complete variable domain (other parts from reference TRBV18 and TRBJ2-5): NAGVMQNPRHLVRRRGQEARLRCSPMKGHSHVYWYRQLPEEGLKFMVYLQKENIIDESGMPKERFSAEFPKEGPSILRIQQVVRGDSAAYFCASSHPTGTTQYFGPGTRLLVL.

The CDR3 nucleotides read TGCGCCAGCAGCCAAGAGAGGGGACTAGCGGGACCCTACAATGAGCAGTTCTTC. Translated, it gives CASSQERGLAGPYNEQFF. V gene TRBV4-3 combines with J gene TRBJ2-1, with 13 bases aligning to TRBD2. V lost 0 bases and J lost 2; bases outside the gene matches: 4. The CDR3 consists of 18 residues. Germline-derived CDR1 and CDR2 are LGHNA and YSLEER.

This clone was recorded only once. The genes are TRBV6-1 and TRBJ2-7, with D perhaps given as TRBD1 or TRBD2 (6 bases each). V lost 6 bases and J lost 0, with 12 bases in between. Germline CDR1 MNHNS, CDR2 SASEGT. The CDR3 sequence is 14 residues long. CDR3 bases: TGTGCCAGCAGCCGACTAGGGGGCTCCTACGAGCAGTACTTC. Translating it yields CASSRLGGSYEQYF.

The J gene is TRBJ1-4, the V gene TRBV6-5; D might be TRBD1 (5 bases). The CDR3 runs 15 residues. The germline gives CDR1 MNHEY, CDR2 SVGAGI. Trimming shortened V by 6 bases and J by 7 bases, and 18 bases separated the two germline ends. CDR3 in amino acids: CASRGPGLGSEKLFF. The DNA of the CDR3 is TGTGCCAGCAGGGGACCTGGACTGGGTTCTGAAAAACTGTTTTTT.

The chain has TRBV10-2 and TRBJ2-5; 8 positions agree with TRBD1. Germline loops: CDR1 WSHSY, CDR2 SAAADI. After removal of 7 bases from V and 5 bases from J, the junction contained 12 bases not matched to a gene. The CDR3 loop spans 15 amino acids. The CDR3 nucleotides read TGCGCCAGCAAGACGGCAGGGGGCAATCTGGAGACCCAGTACTTC. This codes for CASKTAGGNLETQYF.

This chain links TRBV5-1 with TRBJ1-2; D is unclear. The CDR3 has 16 residues. Germline CDR1 is SGHRS and CDR2 is YFSETQ. With 1 base removed from V and 3 bases from J, the gap between germline ends came to 16 bases. The CDR3 DNA follows: TGCGCCAGCAGCTTGTCTCGTCCGACGCAAGACTATGGCTACACCTTC. Its translation: CASSLSRPTQDYGYTF.

The rearrangement joins TRBV5-4 to TRBJ2-1, with 8 positions matching TRBD2. V lost 1 base and J lost 8; bases outside the gene matches: 8. The CDR3 runs 15 residues. The germline V gene encodes CDR1 SGHNT and CDR2 YYREEE (reference sequence). CDR3 amino acids: CASSLKAGGVYEQFF. CDR3 nucleotides: TGTGCCAGCAGCTTGAAGGCGGGAGGAGTCTATGAGCAGTTCTTC.

V is TRBV5-1 and J is TRBJ1-4; the D is unclear. The ends were cut back, 2 bases at V and 2 bases at J, with 13 bases in the middle. The CDR3 runs 16 residues. In germline, CDR1 is SGHRS, CDR2 YFSETQ. The CDR3 is CASSFLSQTTNEKLFF. CDR3 bases: TGCGCCAGCAGCTTCTTGTCACAGACCACTAATGAAAAACTGTTTTTT.

V usage is TRBV5-5 and J usage is TRBJ2-2; perhaps TRBD1 as D (6 bases). Germline-derived CDR1 and CDR2 are SGHKS and YYEKEE (reference sequence). V was cut by 2 bases and J by 5 bases, with 16 bases left in between. There are 16 residues in the CDR3. For the CDR3, the DNA is TGTGCCAGCAGCTTTCCTACCAGGGGTAAAACCGGGGAGCTGTTTTTT. Residues: CASSFPTRGKTGELFF. The variable domain in full, with the rest retrieved from reference TRBV5-5 and TRBJ2-2, is DAGVTQSPTHLIKTRGQQVTLRCSPISGHKSVSWYQQVLGQGPQFIFQYYEKEERGRGNFPDRFSARQFPNYSSELNVNALLLGDSALYLCASSFPTRGKTGELFFGEGSRLTVL.

J is TRBJ1-5 and V is TRBV7-2; TRBD1 matches 8 bases. The CDR3 loop spans 15 amino acids. V lost 1 base, J lost 7 bases, and 6 bases stayed unmatched. Germline V gives CDR1 SGHTA, CDR2 FQGNSA. As DNA, the CDR3 is TGTGCCAGCAGCTTAGACGCAGGGGGCGGACAGCCCCAGCATTTT. Translated, it gives CASSLDAGGGQPQHF.

The chain couples TRBV7-9 to TRBJ1-3, with 8 bases identical to TRBD1. This CDR3 has 18 amino acids. J was trimmed by 2 bases and V by 7 bases; bases with no gene match: 16. The germline V gene has CDR1 SEHNR and CDR2 FQNEAQ (reference sequence). The CDR3 bases are TGTGCCAGCAACCGTGCAAAACAGGGGGACGAAACTGGAAACACCATATATTTT. It encodes CASNRAKQGDETGNTIYF.

J is TRBJ1-1 and V is TRBV2, with 10 nucleotides matching TRBD1. The junction had 2 bases not matched to a gene; V was cut back by 6 bases and J by 1 base. There are 14 residues in the CDR3. Germline V lookup: CDR1 SNHLY, CDR2 FYNNEI. The CDR3 DNA reads as TGTGCCAGCAGACGGGACAGGGGGAACACTGAAGCTTTCTTT. This gives the protein CASRRDRGNTEAFF.

The rearrangement links TRBV6-5 to TRBJ1-4; no firm D call. The ends were cut back, 5 bases at V and 8 bases at J, with 18 bases in the middle. The CDR3 has 15 residues. Germline V gene lookup returns CDR1 MNHEY and CDR2 SVGAGI. CDR3 nucleotides: TGTGCCAGCAGTGCCACGCCGGGATTCGGGGAAAAACTGTTTTTT. Amino acids: CASSATPGFGEKLFF.

This sequence joins TRBV7-9 and TRBJ2-7; 9 bases agree with TRBD1. The CDR3 runs 14 residues. The V and J ends lost 4 bases and 5 bases, in that order; junction bases with no gene match: 6. Per the germline V gene, CDR1 is SEHNR and CDR2 is FQNEAQ (reference sequence). CDR3: CASSSTGGRNEQYF. The DNA for the CDR3 is TGTGCCAGCAGCTCAACAGGGGGCAGGAACGAGCAGTACTTC.

The chain joins TRBV2 to TRBJ2-2, with 7 bases aligning to TRBD2. CDR1 is SNHLY and CDR2 is FYNNEI in the germline V gene. This CDR3 is 15 amino acids long. V shed 7 bases and J 5 bases; nucleotides not matched to a gene: 10. CDR3: CASISGGSRTGELFF. The CDR3 DNA is TGTGCCAGCATTTCGGGCGGGAGTCGAACCGGGGAGCTGTTTTTT.

The rearrangement joins TRBV14 to TRBJ2-7, with D possibly called TRBD1 or TRBD2 (5 bases each). This CDR3 is built from 17 residues. Per the germline V gene, CDR1 is SGHDN and CDR2 is FVKESK. Deletions cut 1 base from V and 5 bases from J, with 21 bases between. The CDR3 reads CASSQVLVARGSHEQYF. The CDR3 DNA sequence: TGTGCCAGCAGCCAAGTTCTGGTAGCGAGGGGTTCCCACGAGCAGTACTTC.

As concerns this clone: One end of the junction does not line up with germline, which may come from a read error. This chain uses TRBV16 with TRBJ1-5, with no clear D. The CDR3 has 14 amino acids. The V gene's germline CDR1 is KGHSY and CDR2 FQNENV. CDR3 sequence: CASNQGRTNQPQHF. The CDR3 DNA is TGTGCCAGCAACCAAGGGAGGACGAATCAGCCCCAGCATTTT.

This clone appeared a single time. The chain employs TRBV11-3 and TRBJ1-1; possible D gene TRBD1, 5 bases. The CDR3 length is 14 residues. Germline CDR1 SGHNT, CDR2 YENEEA. The ends were cut back, 5 bases at V and 4 bases at J, with 14 bases in the middle. CDR3 nucleotides: TGTGCCAGCAGCGCCGACAGTTCCGGCACTGAAGCTTTCTTT. This codes for CASSADSSGTEAFF.

CDR3 amino acids: CASSDLPRETQYF. The CDR3 nucleotides are TGTGCCAGCAGTGACCTACCTAGGGAGACCCAGTACTTC. The chain uses TRBV7-7 and TRBJ2-5; D call uncertain. Deletions cut 6 bases from V and 5 bases from J, with 13 bases between. The CDR3 has 13 amino acids. The germline gives CDR1 SSHAT, CDR2 FNYEAQ (reference sequence). Full variable domain (rest looked up from reference TRBV7-7 and TRBJ2-5): GAGVSQSPRYKVTKRGQDVTLRCDPISSHATLYWYQQALGQGPEFLTYFNYEAQPDKSGLPSDRFSAERPEGSISTLTIQRTEQRDSAMYRCASSDLPRETQYFGPGTRLLVL.

The J gene is TRBJ1-3, the V gene TRBV7-9; a weak D match, TRBD1 (6 bases). CDR1 is SEHNR, CDR2 FQNEAQ, per germline (reference sequence). The V end was cut by 5 bases, the J end by 2 bases, with 13 bases between. The CDR3 contains 15 residues. In nucleotides, the CDR3 is TGTGCCAGCAGCGAAAACAGGGTCCCTGGAAACACCATATATTTT. It translates to CASSENRVPGNTIYF.

V usage is TRBV5-4 and J usage is TRBJ2-5; possibly TRBD1 or TRBD2 for D (6 bases each). With 4 bases removed from V and 4 bases from J, the gap between germline ends came to 14 bases. Germline CDR1 is SGHNT and CDR2 is YYREEE (reference sequence). The CDR3 is 14 residues long. The CDR3 DNA sequence: TGTGCCAGCAGCCCGCATGGGGGGCGAGAGACCCAGTACTTC. As protein: CASSPHGGRETQYF.